The next 32 T cell receptor beta chains were all read from a single sample in a study of T cell clonality in common variable immunodeficiency. Study-wide results and caveats: Reportedly, TCR beta sequences from common variable immunodeficiency showed fewer deletions and N-nucleotide insertions.

Sequenced by immunoSEQ multiplex PCR; TCRdb stores in-frame clones only, minus some. The sample yields around 33,000 clones, without any singletons. For these receptors, no antigen is known. The sequencing sample was made of peripheral blood mononuclear cells. These receptors were taken from a human donor with common variable immunodeficiency.

This clone was observed many times. The read terminates 3 residues before the CDR3 end, so the remaining end is supplied by the germline J gene. V usage is TRBV20-1 and J usage is TRBJ2-7; TRBD2 is a possible D gene (5 bases). V was cut by 0 bases and J by 4 bases, with 19 bases left in between. Germline CDR1 is DFQATT and CDR2 is SNEGSKA (reference sequence). The CDR3 extends over 16 amino acids. CDR3 sequence: CSARDLTSGGVYEQYF. The CDR3 bases that were read are TGCAGTGCTAGAGATTTGACGAGCGGAGGTGTATACGAG.

This clone has a count of ten or more. Read data end 3 residues before the CDR3 end; the end is taken from the germline J gene. V gene TRBV5-5 combines with J gene TRBJ2-7; 7 positions match TRBD1. Germline loops: CDR1 SGHKS, CDR2 YYEKEE (reference sequence). The CDR3 runs 14 residues. V lost 3 bases to trimming and J lost 3 bases; unmatched junction nucleotides: 6. Partial CDR3 DNA: TGTGCCAGCAGCTCAGGAGCAGGGGGCTACGAG. It encodes CASSSGAGGYE. The whole CDR3 sequence reads CASSSGAGGYEQYF.

This clone was counted at least ten times. The read ends 3 residues before the CDR3 terminus; that terminus is restored from the germline J gene. This rearrangement joins TRBV18 to TRBJ2-1; the match to TRBD2 covers 7 bases. The CDR3 loop spans 15 amino acids. Germline lookup yields CDR1 KGHSH and CDR2 LQKENI. The ends lost 2 bases at V and 4 bases at J; junction bases unmatched: 5. The CDR3 sequence: CASSPSAGAYNEQFF. The covered CDR3 bases are TGTGCCAGCTCACCATCTGCGGGAGCGTACAATGAG. Together with reference TRBV18 and TRBJ2-1, the CDR3 gives the full variable domain: NAGVMQNPRHLVRRRGQEARLRCSPMKGHSHVYWYRQLPEEGLKFMVYLQKENIIDESGMPKERFSAEFPKEGPSILRIQQVVRGDSAAYFCASSPSAGAYNEQFFGPGTRLTVL.

With respect to this clone: The CDR3 end falls 3 residues outside the read, so it is completed with the germline J gene. The genes are TRBV30 and TRBJ1-2; TRBD1 might be the D (5 bases). V was shortened by 4 bases and J by 1 base, with 7 bases between the two germline ends. This CDR3 spans 12 amino acids. CDR1 is GTSNPN and CDR2 is SVGIG in the germline V gene (reference sequence). The CDR3 DNA, read in part, is TGTGCCTGGACAGGGTTTAACTATGGC. It codes for CAWTGFNYG. The full CDR3 is CAWTGFNYGYTF.

This clone was picked up many times. The read terminates 3 residues before the CDR3 end, so the remaining end is supplied by the germline J gene. V and J are TRBV18 and TRBJ1-2; tentatively, D is TRBD1 (6 bases). The CDR3 runs 14 residues. CDR1 is KGHSH and CDR2 is LQKENI in the germline V gene. V was shortened by 2 bases and J by 1 base, with 8 bases between the two germline ends. CDR3 loop: CASSPGQLNYGYTF. The sequenced part of the CDR3 DNA is TGTGCCAGCTCACCAGGACAGCTTAACTATGGC. Full variable domain (rest looked up from reference TRBV18 and TRBJ1-2): NAGVMQNPRHLVRRRGQEARLRCSPMKGHSHVYWYRQLPEEGLKFMVYLQKENIIDESGMPKERFSAEFPKEGPSILRIQQVVRGDSAAYFCASSPGQLNYGYTFGSGTRLTVV.

In this sample, this clone turned up a few times. The CDR3 end is not reached by the read, which stops 3 residues before it; the germline J gene fills it in. The rearrangement joins TRBV6-1 to TRBJ1-1; TRBD1 might be the D (6 bases). Trimming stripped 4 bases from V and 7 bases from J, with 13 bases between. The CDR3 loop spans 13 amino acids. Germline CDR1 and CDR2: MNHNS and SASEGT. The DNA read from the CDR3 is TGTGCCAGCAGTGGATGGGGGCAGGGTGAA. This codes for CASSGWGQGE. The full CDR3 is CASSGWGQGEAFF.

In this sample, this clone turned up many times. The read halts 3 residues ahead of the CDR3 end, with the missing end drawn from the germline J gene. This chain links TRBV5-1 with TRBJ1-4, with 8 bases fitting TRBD1. Trimming took 0 bases from V and 0 from J; bases not matched to a gene: 4. Per the germline V gene, CDR1 is SGHRS and CDR2 is YFSETQ. The CDR3 runs to 17 residues. CDR3 loop: CASSLDDRGSTNEKLFF. The sequenced CDR3 bases are TGCGCCAGCAGCTTGGATGACAGGGGCTCAACTAATGAAAAA. Combining the CDR3 with reference TRBV5-1 and TRBJ1-4 gives the whole variable domain KAGVTQTPRYLIKTRGQQVTLSCSPISGHRSVSWYQQTPGQGLQFLFEYFSETQRNKGNFPGRFSGRQFSNSRSEMNVSTLELGDSALYLCASSLDDRGSTNEKLFFGSGTQLSVL.

As for this clone: The read halts 3 residues ahead of the CDR3 end, with the missing end drawn from the germline J gene. V and J are TRBV11-2 and TRBJ2-1; 8 nucleotides align to TRBD1. Germline CDR1 is SGHAT and CDR2 is FQNNGV. The V gene end was trimmed by 2 bases and the J gene end by 3 bases; junction bases not matched to a gene: 0. This CDR3 comprises 14 residues. Here the CDR3 reads CASSLTGGYNEQFF. CDR3 DNA, as far as it was read: TGTGCCAGCAGCTTAACAGGGGGCTACAATGAG. Combining the CDR3 with reference TRBV11-2 and TRBJ2-1 gives the whole variable domain EAGVAQSPRYKIIEKRQSVAFWCNPISGHATLYWYQQILGQGPKLLIQFQNNGVVDDSQLPKDRFSAERLKGVDSTLKIQPAKLEDSAVYLCASSLTGGYNEQFFGPGTRLTVL.

This clone was found a few times. The read ends 3 residues before the CDR3 terminus; that terminus is restored from the germline J gene. This chain links TRBV19 with TRBJ1-1; 7 bases agree with TRBD1. The CDR3 is 16 residues long. Germline V lookup: CDR1 LNHDA, CDR2 SQIVND (reference sequence). The V gene end was trimmed by 7 bases and the J gene end by 1 base; junction bases not matched to a gene: 12. The CDR3 protein is CASISWAGTANTEAFF. CDR3 DNA, as far as it was read: TGTGCCAGTATCTCCTGGGCGGGGACAGCGAACACTGAA.

This clone came up many times. The CDR3 end lies 3 residues beyond the end of the read and is filled in from the germline J gene. The chain links TRBV5-1 to TRBJ1-1, with D maybe TRBD1 (5 bases). CDR3 size: 15 residues. V was cut by 0 bases and J by 4 bases, with 13 bases left in between. Germline CDR1 SGHRS, CDR2 YFSETQ. The part of the CDR3 DNA that was read is TGCGCCAGCAGCTTGGCGGGCCAGGGCGGCACTGAA. Amino acid sequence: CASSLAGQGGTE. The CDR3 as a whole reads CASSLAGQGGTEAFF.

The table lists this clone with many counts. Read data end 3 residues before the CDR3 end; the end is taken from the germline J gene. This chain uses TRBV10-3 with TRBJ2-3, with 13 nucleotides matching TRBD2. Germline values: CDR1 ENHRY, CDR2 SYGVKD. V lost 1 base and J lost 3; bases outside the gene matches: 1. This CDR3 contains 16 residues. The sequenced CDR3 bases are TGTGCCATCAGTGAGTGGGGACTAGCGGGAACAGATACG. Translation: CAISEWGLAGTDT. The full CDR3 is CAISEWGLAGTDTQYF.

This clone was seen at least ten times. The read terminates 3 residues ahead of where the CDR3 ends, so the germline J gene completes it. V gene TRBV20-1 combines with J gene TRBJ1-2; 11 bases match TRBD1. V lost 5 bases and J lost 5; bases outside the gene matches: 1. The germline CDR1 and CDR2 sequences are DFQATT and SNEGSKA (reference sequence). The CDR3 has 12 amino acids. The CDR3 spells CSAGTGGYGYTF. Incomplete CDR3 DNA: TGCAGTGCTGGGACAGGGGGGTATGGC.

This clone was observed a few times. The germline gene is not matched at one end of the junction; a read error may be the cause. The sequence runs out 3 residues before the end of the CDR3; the remainder is reconstructed from the germline J gene. The chain combines TRBV7-2 with TRBJ2-2; D not resolved. This CDR3 contains 14 residues. Per germline, CDR1 SGHTA and CDR2 FQGNSA. This CDR3 reads CASSPRPNPGELFF. The sequenced part of the CDR3 DNA is TGTGCCAGCAGCCCGCGTCCGAACCCCGGGGAG.

Notes on this clone: The read ends 3 residues early relative to the CDR3; the germline J gene fills the gap. The rearrangement joins TRBV30 to TRBJ1-6; D call uncertain. Germline CDR1 and CDR2: GTSNPN and SVGIG (reference sequence). The CDR3 loop spans 13 amino acids. V was trimmed by 5 bases and J by 7 bases, leaving 12 bases between them. The sequenced part of the CDR3 DNA is TGTGCCTGGGGCGCGGCAGAGAATTCACCC. Its protein is CAWGAAENSP. The whole CDR3 protein reads CAWGAAENSPLHF.

This clone showed up many times. The CDR3 extends 3 residues past the end of the read, so its final part is completed from the germline J gene. The chain has TRBV19 and TRBJ2-1, with 12 bases identical to TRBD2. The CDR3 extends over 15 amino acids. V lost 6 bases and J lost 2; bases outside the gene matches: 2. The germline gives CDR1 LNHDA, CDR2 SQIVND (reference sequence). CDR3 residues: CASSWTSGTYNEQFF. CDR3 bases read: TGTGCCAGTAGCTGGACTAGCGGGACCTACAATGAG.

The table lists this clone with many counts. Read data end 3 residues before the CDR3 end; the end is taken from the germline J gene. The chain combines TRBV29-1 with TRBJ2-3; D possibly corresponds to TRBD2 (6 bases). CDR3 length: 11 amino acids. Germline assignment: CDR1 SQVTM and CDR2 ANQGSEA. CDR3 loop: CSGTSGTAQYF. CDR3 DNA (partial): TGCAGCGGTACTTCCGGGACTGCG.

This clone was detected only a few times. The read is 3 residues too short to cover the CDR3 end, so that end is filled in from the germline J gene. The genes are TRBV18 and TRBJ1-6; 7 nucleotides align to TRBD1. Germline lookup yields CDR1 KGHSH and CDR2 LQKENI. The CDR3 loop spans 14 amino acids. V lost 7 bases, J lost 10 bases, and 10 bases stayed unmatched. The sequenced CDR3 bases are TGTGCCAGCTGCGACAGGGATTCGAGGTCACCC. Amino acids: CASCDRDSRSP. In full, the CDR3 reads CASCDRDSRSPLHF.

This clone was seen ten or more times. The CDR3 extends 3 residues past the end of the read, so its final part is completed from the germline J gene. The rearrangement uses TRBV30 and TRBJ1-1; D is perhaps TRBD1 (6 bases). Germline V gene data show CDR1 as GTSNPN and CDR2 as SVGIG (reference sequence). Trimming took off 5 bases at V and 1 base at J, with 11 bases between the two ends. CDR3 length: 13 residues. CDR3 sequence: CAWETTGNTEAFF. The DNA read from the CDR3 is TGTGCCTGGGAGACGACAGGGAACACTGAA. Full variable domain (outside the CDR3, taken from reference TRBV30 and TRBJ1-1): SQTIHQWPATLVQPVGSPLSLECTVEGTSNPNLYWYRQAAGRGLQLLFYSVGIGQISSEVPQNLSASRPQDRQFILSSKKLLLSDSGFYLCAWETTGNTEAFFGQGTRLTVV.

This clone was seen a handful of times. The observed sequence ends 3 residues before the CDR3 terminus, with the missing tail filled in from the germline J gene. The V and J genes are TRBV19 and TRBJ1-1; 7 bases align to TRBD1. V lost 7 bases to trimming and J lost 4 bases; unmatched junction nucleotides: 15. In germline, CDR1 is LNHDA, CDR2 SQIVND (reference sequence). There are 16 residues in the CDR3. The CDR3 region is CASTKRQTGWVTEAFF. The part of the CDR3 DNA that was read is TGTGCCAGTACGAAAAGACAGACAGGGTGGGTCACTGAA.

There are many counts of this clone. The CDR3 goes on 3 residues after the read ends, and that part is filled in from the germline J gene. The chain couples TRBV7-9 to TRBJ2-1; no definite D call. The CDR3 sequence is 12 residues long. Trimming took off 3 bases at V and 6 bases at J, with 6 bases between the two ends. The germline V gene encodes CDR1 SEHNR and CDR2 FQNEAQ (reference sequence). The sequenced part of the CDR3 DNA is TGTGCCAGCAGCTTGAACACCAATGAG. Protein product: CASSLNTNE. The CDR3, in full, reads CASSLNTNEQFF.

This clone was recorded at least ten times. Read sequence stops 3 residues before the CDR3 end, and the germline J gene provides the missing end. J is TRBJ1-3 and V is TRBV5-1, with D uncertain. The length of the CDR3 is 15 residues. V lost 0 bases and J 0 bases, leaving 7 bases between the germline ends. Germline values: CDR1 SGHRS, CDR2 YFSETQ. CDR3 DNA (partial): TGCGCCAGCAGCTTGGACGCGAACTCTGGAAACACC. It specifies CASSLDANSGNT. The whole CDR3 sequence reads CASSLDANSGNTIYF.

This clone has a count of ten or more. The read terminates 3 residues before the CDR3 end, so the remaining end is supplied by the germline J gene. V usage is TRBV2 and J usage is TRBJ1-2; weak D call: TRBD1 (6 bases). Germline V gives CDR1 SNHLY, CDR2 FYNNEI. The CDR3 covers 14 residues. The CDR3 sequence: CASSELRSGVGYTF. CDR3 DNA, as far as it was read: TGTGCCAGCAGTGAATTACGATCAGGGGTCGGC.

In this sample, this clone turned up a few times. CDR3 amino acids: CASSPGTGIYNEQFF. The sequenced CDR3 bases are TGTGCCAGCTCACCCGGGACAGGTATCTACAATGAG. The rearrangement uses TRBV18 and TRBJ2-1; TRBD1 matches 8 bases. Coverage ceases 3 residues before the CDR3 finishes, and the germline J gene fills in the end. CDR1 KGHSH and CDR2 LQKENI come from the germline V gene. The CDR3 length is 15 residues. Trimming removed 3 bases from V and 3 bases from J; junction bases left unmatched: 4.

This clone was seen repeatedly, ten times or more. The CDR3 end lies 3 residues beyond the end of the read and is filled in from the germline J gene. The chain has TRBV12-3 or TRBV12-4 and TRBJ2-7, with 10 bases matching TRBD2. The length of the CDR3 is 14 residues. Trimming at V came to 7 bases and at J to 0 bases, leaving 3 bases not matched to a gene. The part of the CDR3 DNA that was read is TGTGCCAGCATAACTAGCGGGGCCTCCTACGAG. Its translation is CASITSGASYE. The complete CDR3 reads CASITSGASYEQYF.

This clone was observed many times. The read is 3 residues too short to cover the CDR3 end, so that end is filled in from the germline J gene. V is TRBV10-3 and J is TRBJ2-1; TRBD2 agrees at 10 bases. The CDR3 is 15 residues long. V was clipped by 3 bases and J by 7 bases; unmatched bases: 6. Germline V lookup: CDR1 ENHRY, CDR2 SYGVKD. CDR3 sequence reads: CAISEGLADPNEQFF. The sequenced part of the CDR3 DNA is TGTGCCATCAGTGAAGGACTAGCGGACCCAAATGAG.

On this clone itself: The read halts 3 residues ahead of the CDR3 end, with the missing end drawn from the germline J gene. Different DNA sequences within this sample yield the same CDR3. This chain connects TRBV7-9 to TRBJ2-1; 13 nucleotides line up with TRBD2. The CDR3 spans 14 residues. The ends lost 7 bases at V and 9 bases at J; junction bases unmatched: 6. Looked up from germline, CDR1 is SEHNR and CDR2 is FQNEAQ (reference sequence). CDR3 amino acids: CASNGLAGVGEQFF. Partial CDR3 DNA: TGTGCCAGCAACGGACTAGCGGGAGTTGGTGAG.

The table lists this clone with many counts. The read terminates 3 residues before the CDR3 end, so the remaining end is supplied by the germline J gene. V is TRBV10-2 and J is TRBJ1-2, with D possibly matching TRBD1 (6 bases). Germline V CDR1 and CDR2: WSHSY, SAAADI. CDR3 length equals 11 residues. Trimming left V 10 bases short and J 4 bases short, with 10 bases between. CDR3 bases read: TGCGCCATCCGGGACACCTATGGC. Protein product: CAIRDTYG. The CDR3 as a whole reads CAIRDTYGYTF.

This clone was counted only a few times. From the germline J gene comes the end of the CDR3, since the read stops 3 residues before it. V and J are TRBV2 and TRBJ1-3; TRBD1 agrees at 8 bases. The CDR3 is 14 amino acids. V was pared by 7 bases and J by 0 bases, with 2 bases of the junction left unmatched. Germline assignment: CDR1 SNHLY and CDR2 FYNNEI. Partial CDR3 DNA: TGTGCCAGCAAAACAGGGGGCTCTGGAAACACC. It codes for CASKTGGSGNT. The complete CDR3 reads CASKTGGSGNTIYF.

A note on this clone: The sequence runs out 3 residues before the end of the CDR3; the remainder is reconstructed from the germline J gene. V and J are TRBV20-1 and TRBJ2-7; 12 bases map to TRBD2. The trim removed 1 base at V and 0 bases at J, leaving 7 bases unmatched. The CDR3 has 17 residues. In germline, CDR1 is DFQATT, CDR2 SNEGSKA (reference sequence). The CDR3 is CSARVRLAGEGSYEQYF. Partial CDR3 DNA: TGCAGTGCTAGAGTAAGACTAGCGGGAGAGGGCTCCTACGAG.

This clone was recorded a few times. The CDR3 extends 3 residues past the end of the read, so its final part is completed from the germline J gene. This chain joins TRBV7-2 and TRBJ1-1; D gene uncertain. Trimming took 0 bases from V and 1 from J, leaving 6 bases between them. The germline CDR1 and CDR2 sequences are SGHTA and FQGNSA. The CDR3 loop spans 14 amino acids. The CDR3 bases that were read are TGTGCCAGCAGCTTAGCGCGGGGGAACACTGAA. Protein sequence: CASSLARGNTE. The full CDR3 protein reads CASSLARGNTEAFF.

As concerns this clone: The read ends 3 residues early relative to the CDR3; the germline J gene fills the gap. This chain uses TRBV19 with TRBJ1-5, with a tentative D call TRBD1 (6 bases). Trimming took off 2 bases at V and 5 bases at J, with 13 bases between the two ends. CDR1 and CDR2 from the germline V gene are LNHDA and SQIVND (reference sequence). The CDR3 consists of 15 residues. The CDR3: CASSITGPPYQPQHF. CDR3 DNA, as far as it was read: TGTGCCAGTAGTATAACAGGGCCGCCATATCAGCCC.

Regarding this clone: The read gets to within 3 residues of the CDR3 end, and the germline J gene fills in the rest. This sequence joins TRBV20-1 and TRBJ1-1, with 8 positions matching TRBD1. Germline V CDR1 and CDR2: DFQATT, SNEGSKA (reference sequence). V shed 6 bases, J shed 6 bases, and the junction held 9 bases outside the gene matches. The CDR3 extends over 13 amino acids. The CDR3 loop reads CSADHLRGPEAFF. The CDR3 bases that were read are TGCAGTGCAGACCATCTCAGGGGGCCTGAA.